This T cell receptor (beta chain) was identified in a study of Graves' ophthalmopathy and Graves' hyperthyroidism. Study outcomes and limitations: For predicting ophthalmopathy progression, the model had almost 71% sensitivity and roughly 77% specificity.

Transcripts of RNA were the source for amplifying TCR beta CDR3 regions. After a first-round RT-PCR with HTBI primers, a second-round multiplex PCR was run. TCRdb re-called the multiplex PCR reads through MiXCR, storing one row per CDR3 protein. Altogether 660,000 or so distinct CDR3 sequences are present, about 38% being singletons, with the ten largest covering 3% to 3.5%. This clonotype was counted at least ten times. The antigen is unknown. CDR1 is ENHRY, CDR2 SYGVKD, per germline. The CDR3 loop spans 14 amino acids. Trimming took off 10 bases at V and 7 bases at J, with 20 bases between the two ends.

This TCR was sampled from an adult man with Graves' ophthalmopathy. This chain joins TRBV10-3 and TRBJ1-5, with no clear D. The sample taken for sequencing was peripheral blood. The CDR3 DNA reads TGTGCCAGCAGGCTAACAGCGAACGGCCAGCCCCAGCATTTT. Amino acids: CASRLTANGQPQHF.